This T cell receptor beta chain comes out of a study of shared clonotypes between healthy human individuals. The CDR3 runs to 16 residues. Germline CDR1 reads SGHAT; CDR2 reads FQDESV (reference sequence). V shed 5 bases, J shed 4 bases, and the junction held 11 bases outside the gene matches. Authors' analysis steps: Filtering differed for immunoSEQ, which gave only junction sequences without quality scores. The repertoire was sequenced with immunoSEQ multiplex PCR; TCRdb's copy has only in-frame clones and lacks some. V and J calls and clone size come straight from that table; D and trimming were deduced from the DNA. The sample carries some 2.3 million clones, approximately 95% recorded once.

The V call is TRBV11-1, the J call TRBJ2-3; 8 bases are a match to TRBD1. The specimen sequenced was naive CD4+ T cells from PBMCs. The subset denotes: CD45RA+ positively selected. This receptor was taken from a man between 18 and 35 years old in good health. Some clones in this sample may be carry-over from other donors' samples. CDR3 amino acids: CASSRGTGGYPDTQYF. The CDR3 DNA is TGTGCCAGCAGCCGCGGCACAGGGGGGTACCCAGATACGCAGTATTTT.